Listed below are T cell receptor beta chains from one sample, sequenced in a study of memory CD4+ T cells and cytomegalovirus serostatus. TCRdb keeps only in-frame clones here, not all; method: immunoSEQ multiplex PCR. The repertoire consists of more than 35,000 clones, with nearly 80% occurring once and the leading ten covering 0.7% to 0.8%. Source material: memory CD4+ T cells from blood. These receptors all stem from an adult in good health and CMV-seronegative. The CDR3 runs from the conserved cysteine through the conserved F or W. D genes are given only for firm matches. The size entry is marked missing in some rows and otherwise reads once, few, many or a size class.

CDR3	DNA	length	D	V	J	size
CASSLALAGGHQSTDTQYF	TGTGCCAGCAGCTTGGCCCTAGCGGGGGGGCACCAAAGCACAGATACGCAGTATTTT	19	TRBD2	TRBV5-6	TRBJ2-3	once
CASKLTANTEAFF	TGTGCCAGCAAGCTAACAGCGAACACTGAAGCTTTCTTT	13	.	TRBV2	TRBJ1-1	.
CASSLDDSSTDTQYF	TGTGCCAGCAGCTTAGATGACTCTAGCACAGATACGCAGTATTTT	15	.	TRBV7-6	TRBJ2-3	.
CAWSVNLGFQGGYTF	TGTGCCTGGAGTGTAAATTTGGGTTTTCAGGGTGGCTACACCTTC	15	.	TRBV30	TRBJ1-2	few
CASSSARDRLRGYGYTF	TGTGCCAGCAGTTCCGCCCGCGACAGACTCCGGGGCTATGGCTACACCTTC	17	.	TRBV27	TRBJ1-2	few
CASSLATLGANTEAFF	TGTGCCAGCAGCTTAGCTACCTTAGGGGCTAACACTGAAGCTTTCTTT	16	.	TRBV7-8	TRBJ1-1	.
CASTASSGNTIYF	TGTGCCAGCACTGCTAGCTCTGGAAACACCATATATTTT	13	.	TRBV2	TRBJ1-3	few
CASSGALTRANEKLFF	TGTGCCAGCAGCGGGGCCCTAACTAGGGCTAATGAAAAACTGTTTTTT	16	.	TRBV2	TRBJ1-4	.
CASSEDSRGTDTQYF	TGTGCCAGCAGTGAGGACTCTCGGGGGACAGATACGCAGTATTTT	15	.	TRBV6-1	TRBJ2-3	.
CASSQQGAGNTEAFF	TGTGCCAGCAGTCAACAGGGGGCGGGAAACACTGAAGCTTTCTTT	15	TRBD1	TRBV6-5	TRBJ1-1	.